This paragraph covers one TCR beta chain sequence. The protocol was immunoSEQ multiplex PCR, while the TCRdb copy is restricted to in-frame clones and leaves out a portion. Among fewer than 350,000 clones listed, around 91% were seen once. This sample is part of a study of blood T cell repertoires in COVID-19. The TCR originated in a woman aged 18-30 years with acute COVID-19. The sample taken for sequencing was PBMCs or T cells enriched from blood (not recorded which).

Here the CDR3 DNA reads TGTGCCAGCGGTTGGTTGGGGGGGGAGACCCAGTACTTC. Amino acids: CASGWLGGETQYF. This chain joins TRBV6-2 or TRBV6-3 and TRBJ2-5; 7 positions match TRBD2. V shed 8 bases and J 5 bases; nucleotides not matched to a gene: 8. The CDR3 is 13 residues long. Germline V lookup: CDR1 MNHEY, CDR2 SVGEGT.